One sample yielded the 24 T cell receptor beta chains listed below, sequenced in a study of blood T cell repertoires in COVID-19. The assay was immunoSEQ multiplex PCR, and TCRdb's table has in-frame clones only and misses some. The table lists some 210,000 clones, around 84% of them singletons. Source material: peripheral blood. The receptors originated from a human donor in a cohort sampled during active COVID-19.

In nucleotides, the CDR3 is TGTGCCAGCAGTTACTCGATAGCAGCGGGAGGAGACAATGAGCAGTTCTTC. Translation: CASSYSIAAGGDNEQFF. The chain employs TRBV6-2 or TRBV6-3 and TRBJ2-1, with 9 positions matching TRBD2. The V segment lost 0 bases and the J segment 5 bases; nucleotides outside the gene matches: 8. CDR1 is MNHEY, CDR2 SVGEGT, per germline. CDR3 size: 17 residues.

V is TRBV7-5 and J is TRBJ1-4. TRBV7-5 is a pseudogene locus. The CDR3 covers 10 residues. CDR3 nucleotide sequence: TGTGCCAGAGCGGCCGAAAAACTGTTTTTT. It translates to CARAAEKLFF.

The genes are TRBV24-1 and TRBJ2-5; possibly TRBD1 for D (6 bases). Trimming took 4 bases from V and 4 from J, leaving 12 bases between them. Germline V gene sequence: CDR1 KGHDR, CDR2 SFDVKD. This CDR3 contains 14 residues. CDR3 sequence reads: CATSDPGTSETQYF. In nucleotides, the CDR3 is TGTGCCACCAGTGACCCCGGGACATCAGAGACCCAGTACTTC.

The rearrangement links TRBV7-2 to TRBJ2-3; TRBD2 agrees at 12 bases. CDR3 length: 15 amino acids. Unmatched junction bases numbered 4, after V lost 1 base and J lost 8 bases. Germline V lookup: CDR1 SGHTA, CDR2 FQGNSA. CDR3 bases: TGTGCCAGCAGCTTAGTGACTAGCGGGAGCCCTACGCAGTATTTT. It is translated as CASSLVTSGSPTQYF.

This chain joins TRBV5-8 and TRBJ2-7; 12 bases align to TRBD2. Germline lookup yields CDR1 SGHTS and CDR2 YDEGEE. Trimming cost V 5 bases and J 2 bases; bases outside gene matches: 5. CDR3 length equals 15 residues. The CDR3 nucleotides are TGTGCCAGCAGTCGACGACTAGCGGGAGCCTACGAGCAGTACTTC. Protein product: CASSRRLAGAYEQYF.

The chain employs TRBV12-3 or TRBV12-4 and TRBJ1-1; the D is unclear. This CDR3 has 11 amino acids. V dropped 5 bases and J dropped 7 bases, with 8 bases sitting between them. CDR3 sequence (DNA): TGTGCCAGCAGTCGAGCTTTTGAAGCTTTCTTT. It yields the protein CASSRAFEAFF.

The chain is built from TRBV7-2 and TRBJ1-2; tentative D call: TRBD1 (6 bases). CDR3 size: 17 residues. The germline gives CDR1 SGHTA, CDR2 FQGNSA. The germline V and J ends were trimmed by 4 bases and 2 bases, with 20 bases remaining between them. The DNA for the CDR3 is TGTGCCAGCAGCTCAAGGTCAGGGGCCCGTATGAACTATGGCTACACCTTC. This translates into CASSSRSGARMNYGYTF.

This sequence joins TRBV28 and TRBJ1-2; 9 nucleotides align to TRBD1. Germline V lookup: CDR1 MDHEN, CDR2 SYDVKM. V lost 5 bases to trimming and J lost 5 bases; unmatched junction nucleotides: 3. The CDR3 length is 13 residues. The CDR3 loop is CASSKGQGYGYTF. CDR3 DNA: TGTGCCAGCAGTAAGGGACAGGGTTATGGCTACACCTTC.

This chain links TRBV3-1 (or the pseudogene TRBV3-2) with TRBJ2-3; a possible D gene is TRBD2 (7 bases). V was pared by 0 bases and J by 5 bases, with 12 bases between. Germline assignment: CDR1 LGHDT and CDR2 YNNKEL (reference sequence). The CDR3 sequence is 15 residues long. This CDR3 is CASSQERGQGDTQYF. The CDR3 nucleotides read TGTGCCAGCAGCCAAGAGCGGGGGCAAGGAGATACGCAGTATTTT.

The chain joins TRBV6-1 to TRBJ2-7; D uncertain. Germline assignment: CDR1 MNHNS and CDR2 SASEGT. The CDR3 consists of 15 residues. The V gene lost 0 bases and the J gene lost 2 bases, with 11 bases spanning the gap. CDR3 residues: CASSEAYATAYEQYV. DNA for the CDR3: TGTGCCAGCAGTGAAGCGTACGCAACAGCCTACGAGCAGTACGTC.

This rearrangement joins TRBV5-1 to TRBJ2-2; 12 nucleotides agree with TRBD2. V shed 1 base, J shed 5 bases, and the junction held 6 bases outside the gene matches. This CDR3 is built from 17 residues. Germline V gene sequence: CDR1 SGHRS, CDR2 YFSETQ. For the CDR3, the DNA is TGCGCCAGCAGCTTGTCTCTTCTAGCGGGAGGGACCGGGGAGCTGTTTTTT. It is translated as CASSLSLLAGGTGELFF.

The chain combines TRBV6-1 with TRBJ2-7, with TRBD1 matching 8 bases. The CDR3 length is 16 residues. The V gene end was trimmed by 2 bases and the J gene end by 6 bases; junction bases not matched to a gene: 12. The germline gives CDR1 MNHNS, CDR2 SASEGT. CDR3 DNA: TGTGCCAGCAGTGAACCTGGGACAGGCCTACCGGGCGAGCAGTACTTC. Translation: CASSEPGTGLPGEQYF.

This clone was observed once. The rearrangement joins TRBV29-1 to TRBJ2-1; tentative D call: TRBD1 (5 bases). CDR1 and CDR2 (germline): SQVTM, ANQGSEA. V gave up 7 bases and J gave up 5 bases, with 12 bases separating them. This CDR3 comprises 12 residues. CDR3 protein: CSAPGWDNEQFF. CDR3 DNA: TGCAGCGCCCCAGGGTGGGACAATGAGCAGTTCTTC.

The chain joins TRBV5-5 to TRBJ1-6; D not certain. Germline CDR1 SGHKS, CDR2 YYEKEE (reference sequence). This CDR3 region has 15 residues. The V end was cut by 0 bases, the J end by 7 bases, with 11 bases between. The CDR3 sequence: CASSLVDGVNSPLHF. The CDR3 region has the DNA TGTGCCAGCAGCTTGGTGGACGGGGTGAATTCACCCCTCCACTTT.

J is TRBJ2-2 and V is TRBV3-1 (or the pseudogene TRBV3-2); 12 bases match TRBD2. Germline CDR1 LGHDT, CDR2 YNNKEL (reference sequence). V lost 7 bases to trimming and J lost 7 bases; unmatched junction nucleotides: 4. CDR3 size: 14 residues. The CDR3: CASTRTSGIGELFF. The CDR3 nucleotides are TGTGCCAGCACGCGGACTAGCGGGATCGGGGAGCTGTTTTTT.

This clone has just a few counts. The CDR3 region is CASSLAGQGHQPQHF. DNA of the CDR3: TGCGCCAGCAGCTTGGCCGGACAGGGCCACCAGCCCCAGCATTTT. The chain combines TRBV5-1 with TRBJ1-5; 8 nucleotides match TRBD1. V shed 0 bases, J shed 7 bases, and the junction held 6 bases outside the gene matches. This CDR3 is 15 amino acids long. CDR1 and CDR2 from the germline V gene are SGHRS and YFSETQ.

The V call is TRBV6-4, the J call TRBJ2-5; TRBD1 matches 7 bases. Germline CDR1 MRHNA, CDR2 SNTAGT. The CDR3 is 14 amino acids. The junction had 6 bases not matched to a gene; V was cut back by 5 bases and J by 3 bases. The CDR3 reads CASSPGTEKETQYF. CDR3 DNA: TGTGCCAGCAGTCCCGGGACAGAGAAAGAGACCCAGTACTTC.

The CDR3 sequence: CASSQELNLGQGSTNEKLFF. CDR3 sequence (DNA): TGCGCCAGCAGCCAAGAATTGAACCTAGGACAGGGGTCTACTAATGAAAAACTGTTTTTT. The chain couples TRBV4-1 to TRBJ1-4, with TRBD1 matching 9 bases. The V gene end was trimmed by 0 bases and the J gene end by 2 bases; junction bases not matched to a gene: 13. This CDR3 spans 20 amino acids. Germline V CDR1 and CDR2: MGHRA, YSYEKL.

This rearrangement joins TRBV28 to TRBJ2-1; D possibly corresponds to TRBD1 (6 bases). Trimming took 6 bases from V and 9 from J, leaving 21 bases between them. The CDR3 has 15 amino acids. CDR1 is MDHEN and CDR2 is SYDVKM in the germline V gene. The CDR3 reads CASRTPGRGMVEQFF. The CDR3 DNA reads TGTGCCAGCAGAACCCCTGGAAGGGGGATGGTTGAGCAGTTCTTC.

This chain joins TRBV6-5 and TRBJ1-1, with D possibly matching TRBD1 (5 bases). The germline V gene encodes CDR1 MNHEY and CDR2 SVGAGI. Trimming cost V 6 bases and J 4 bases, with 18 bases left between them. This CDR3 comprises 15 residues. The CDR3 DNA follows: TGTGCCAGCAGCCGAGGTAACAGGTATGGCACTGAAGCTTTCTTT. It yields the protein CASSRGNRYGTEAFF.

J is TRBJ1-2 and V is TRBV20-1; 10 bases are shared with TRBD1. V lost 3 bases and J lost 7; bases outside the gene matches: 5. Germline assignment: CDR1 DFQATT and CDR2 SNEGSKA (reference sequence). The CDR3 contains 13 residues. The CDR3 protein is CSASLDRGPGYTF. The CDR3 bases are TGCAGTGCTAGTCTCGACAGGGGGCCTGGCTACACCTTC.

V is TRBV5-1 and J is TRBJ2-1, with D tentatively TRBD2 (5 bases). CDR1 is SGHRS, CDR2 YFSETQ, per germline. The CDR3 consists of 13 residues. Trimming cost V 2 bases and J 10 bases, with 13 bases left between them. The CDR3 region has the DNA TGCGCCAGCAGCTTTAACGGGGAACGAGAGCAGTTCTTC. Protein product: CASSFNGEREQFF.

The V call is TRBV6-5, the J call TRBJ1-1; 7 bases match TRBD1. This CDR3 has 15 residues. Trimming cost V 1 base and J 11 bases; bases outside gene matches: 13. Germline V gene lookup returns CDR1 MNHEY and CDR2 SVGAGI. The CDR3 spells CASSYWGFRDSRAFF. DNA of the CDR3: TGTGCCAGCAGTTACTGGGGTTTTAGGGACAGTCGCGCTTTCTTT.

The rearrangement uses TRBV27 and TRBJ2-2; TRBD1 matches at 11 bases. The germline gives CDR1 MNHEY, CDR2 SMNVEV (reference sequence). The junction had 5 bases not matched to a gene; V was cut back by 4 bases and J by 4 bases. The CDR3 contains 16 residues. CDR3 protein: CASSWSGQGATGELFF. In DNA, the CDR3 is TGTGCCAGCAGTTGGTCAGGACAGGGGGCCACCGGGGAGCTGTTTTTT.